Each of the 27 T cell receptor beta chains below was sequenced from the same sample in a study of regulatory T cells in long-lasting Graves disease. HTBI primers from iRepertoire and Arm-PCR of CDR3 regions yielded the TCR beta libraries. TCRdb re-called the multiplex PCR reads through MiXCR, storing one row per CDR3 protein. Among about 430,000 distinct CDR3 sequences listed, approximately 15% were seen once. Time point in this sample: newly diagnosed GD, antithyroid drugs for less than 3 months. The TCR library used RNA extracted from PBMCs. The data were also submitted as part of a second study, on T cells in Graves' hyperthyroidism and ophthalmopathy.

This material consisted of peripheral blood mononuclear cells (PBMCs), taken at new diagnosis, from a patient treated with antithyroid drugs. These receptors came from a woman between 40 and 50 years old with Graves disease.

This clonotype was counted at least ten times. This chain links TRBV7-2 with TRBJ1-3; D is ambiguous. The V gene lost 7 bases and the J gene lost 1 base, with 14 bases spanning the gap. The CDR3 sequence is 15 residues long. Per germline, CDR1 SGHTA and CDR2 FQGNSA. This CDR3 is CASTPALGSGNTIYF. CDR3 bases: TGTGCCAGCACCCCAGCGCTAGGGTCTGGAAACACCATATATTTT.

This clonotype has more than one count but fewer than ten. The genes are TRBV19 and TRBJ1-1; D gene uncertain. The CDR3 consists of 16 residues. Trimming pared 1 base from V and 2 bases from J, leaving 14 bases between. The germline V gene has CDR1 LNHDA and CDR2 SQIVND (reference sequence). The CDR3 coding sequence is TGTGCCAGTAGTATAGGAGCCCGGGTGTCCAACACTGAAGCTTTCTTT. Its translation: CASSIGARVSNTEAFF.

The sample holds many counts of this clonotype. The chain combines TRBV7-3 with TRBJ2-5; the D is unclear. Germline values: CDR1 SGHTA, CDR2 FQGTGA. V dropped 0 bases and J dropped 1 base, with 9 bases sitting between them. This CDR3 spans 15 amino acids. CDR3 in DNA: TGTGCCAGCAGCTTAACCGGAAGTGGCCAAGAGACCCAGTACTTC. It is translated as CASSLTGSGQETQYF.

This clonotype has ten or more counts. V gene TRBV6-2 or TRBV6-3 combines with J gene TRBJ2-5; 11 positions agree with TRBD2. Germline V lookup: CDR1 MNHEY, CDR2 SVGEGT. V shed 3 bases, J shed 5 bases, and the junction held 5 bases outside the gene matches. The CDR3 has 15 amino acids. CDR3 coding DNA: TGTGCCAGCAGTTATACTAGCGGGAGATCTGAGACCCAGTACTTC. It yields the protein CASSYTSGRSETQYF.

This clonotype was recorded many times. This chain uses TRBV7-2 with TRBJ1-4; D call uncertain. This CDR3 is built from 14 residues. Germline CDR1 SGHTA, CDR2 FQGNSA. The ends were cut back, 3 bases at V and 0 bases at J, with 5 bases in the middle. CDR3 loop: CASSLETTNEKLFF. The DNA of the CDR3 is TGTGCCAGCAGCTTGGAAACAACTAATGAAAAACTGTTTTTT.

The CDR3 region has the DNA TGTGCCACCAGTGACCCTCAGCAGCCCCAGCATTTT. Its protein product is CATSDPQQPQHF. The chain employs TRBV24-1 and TRBJ1-5; D not resolved. Germline-derived CDR1 and CDR2 are KGHDR and SFDVKD. V gave up 4 bases and J gave up 7 bases, with 7 bases separating them. The CDR3 loop spans 12 amino acids.

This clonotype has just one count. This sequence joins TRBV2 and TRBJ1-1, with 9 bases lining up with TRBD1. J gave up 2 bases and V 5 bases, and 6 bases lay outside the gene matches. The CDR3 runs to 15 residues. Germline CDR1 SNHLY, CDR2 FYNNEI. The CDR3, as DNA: TGTGCCAGCAGTATCCGGGACAGGGTTAACACTGAAGCTTTCTTT. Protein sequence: CASSIRDRVNTEAFF.

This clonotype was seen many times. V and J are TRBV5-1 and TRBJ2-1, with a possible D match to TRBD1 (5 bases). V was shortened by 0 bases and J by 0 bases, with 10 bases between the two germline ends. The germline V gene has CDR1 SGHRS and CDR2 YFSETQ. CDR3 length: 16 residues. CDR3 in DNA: TGCGCCAGCAGCTTGGAGGGGCCGAGCTCCTACAATGAGCAGTTCTTC. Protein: CASSLEGPSSYNEQFF.

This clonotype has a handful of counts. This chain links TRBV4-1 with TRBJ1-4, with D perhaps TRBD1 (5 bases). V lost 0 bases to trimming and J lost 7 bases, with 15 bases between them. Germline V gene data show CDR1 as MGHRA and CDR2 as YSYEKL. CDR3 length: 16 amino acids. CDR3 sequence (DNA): TGCGCCAGCAGCCAAGACGAGGGCAGGGATAGTGAAAAACTGTTTTTT. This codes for CASSQDEGRDSEKLFF.

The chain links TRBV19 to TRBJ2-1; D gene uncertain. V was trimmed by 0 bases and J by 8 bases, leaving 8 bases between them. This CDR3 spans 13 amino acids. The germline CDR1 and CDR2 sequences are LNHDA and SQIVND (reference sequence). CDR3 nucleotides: TGTGCCAGTAGTATAGATCTGGGCCATGAGCAGTTCTTC. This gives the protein CASSIDLGHEQFF.

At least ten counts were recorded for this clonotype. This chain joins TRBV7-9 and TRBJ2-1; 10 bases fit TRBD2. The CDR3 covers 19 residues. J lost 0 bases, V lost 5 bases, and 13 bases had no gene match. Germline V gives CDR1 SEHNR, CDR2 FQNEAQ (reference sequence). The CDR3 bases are TGTGCCAGCAGCACATCTAGCGGGAGAAGGCCTCTCTCCTACAATGAGCAGTTCTTC. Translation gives CASSTSSGRRPLSYNEQFF.

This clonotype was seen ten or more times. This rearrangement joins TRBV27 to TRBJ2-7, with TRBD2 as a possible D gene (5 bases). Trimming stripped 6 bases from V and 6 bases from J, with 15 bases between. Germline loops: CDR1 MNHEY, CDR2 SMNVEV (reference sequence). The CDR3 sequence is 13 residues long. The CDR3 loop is CASSGLASPEQYF. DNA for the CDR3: TGTGCCAGCAGCGGTTTGGCTAGCCCCGAGCAGTACTTC.

The CDR3 protein is CSVWGGGRAEKLFF. The CDR3 region has the DNA TGCAGCGTGTGGGGGGGGGGCAGGGCTGAAAAACTGTTTTTT. The V gene is TRBV29-1, the J gene TRBJ1-4; D perhaps matches TRBD1 (6 bases). The CDR3 loop spans 14 amino acids. Germline-derived CDR1 and CDR2 are SQVTM and ANQGSEA. The V and J ends lost 6 bases and 7 bases respectively, with 18 bases between them.

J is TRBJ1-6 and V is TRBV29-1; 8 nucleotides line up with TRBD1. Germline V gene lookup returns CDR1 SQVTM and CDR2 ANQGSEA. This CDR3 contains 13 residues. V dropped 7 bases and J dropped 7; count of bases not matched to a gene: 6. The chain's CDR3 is CSATGGDNSPLHF. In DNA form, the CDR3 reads TGCAGCGCAACAGGGGGGGACAATTCACCCCTCCACTTT.

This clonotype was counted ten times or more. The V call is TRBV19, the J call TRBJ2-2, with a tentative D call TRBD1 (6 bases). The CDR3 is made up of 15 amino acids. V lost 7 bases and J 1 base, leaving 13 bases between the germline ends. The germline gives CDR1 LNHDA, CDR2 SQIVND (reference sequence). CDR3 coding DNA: TGTGCCAGTACCACCGGGACACTGAACACCGGGGAGCTGTTTTTT. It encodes CASTTGTLNTGELFF.

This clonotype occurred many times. The DNA for the CDR3 is TGTGCCAGCAGCTTCGGTCTAAGATTCCGGTTCTTC. This translates into CASSFGLRFRFF. The chain is built from TRBV11-3 and TRBJ2-1, with D hard to call. V was trimmed by 3 bases and J by 15 bases, leaving 15 bases between them. The CDR3 sequence is 12 residues long. Per the germline V gene, CDR1 is SGHNT and CDR2 is YENEEA. Based on the CDR3 plus reference TRBV11-3 and TRBJ2-1, the full variable domain is EAGVVQSPRYKIIEKKQPVAFWCNPISGHNTLYWYLQNLGQGPELLIRYENEEAVDDSQLPKDRFSAERLKGVDSTLKIQPAELGDSAVYLCASSFGLRFRFFGPGTRLTVL.

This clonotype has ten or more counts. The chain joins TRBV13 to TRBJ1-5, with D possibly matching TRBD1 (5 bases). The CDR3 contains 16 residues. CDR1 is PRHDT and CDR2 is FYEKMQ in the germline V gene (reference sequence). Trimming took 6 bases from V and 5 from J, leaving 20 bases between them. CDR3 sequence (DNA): TGTGCCAGCAGTCCCATGCCGGGACCTCAGTATCAGCCCCAGCATTTT. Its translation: CASSPMPGPQYQPQHF. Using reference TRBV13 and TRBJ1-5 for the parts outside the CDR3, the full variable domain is AAGVIQSPRHLIKEKRETATLKCYPIPRHDTVYWYQQGPGQDPQFLISFYEKMQSDKGSIPDRFSAQQFSDYHSELNMSSLELGDSALYFCASSPMPGPQYQPQHFGDGTRLSIL.

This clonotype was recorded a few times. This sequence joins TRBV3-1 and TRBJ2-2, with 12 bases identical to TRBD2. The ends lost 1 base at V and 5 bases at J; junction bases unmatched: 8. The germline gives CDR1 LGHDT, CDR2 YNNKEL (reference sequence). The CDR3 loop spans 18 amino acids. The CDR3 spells CASSQVARLAGVTGELFF. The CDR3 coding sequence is TGTGCCAGCAGCCAAGTTGCCCGACTAGCGGGAGTAACCGGGGAGCTGTTTTTT.

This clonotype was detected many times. The CDR3 loop reads CASSPGENNSPLHF. The CDR3 bases are TGTGCCAGCTCACCAGGGGAGAATAATTCACCCCTCCACTTT. V gene TRBV18 combines with J gene TRBJ1-6; D remains ambiguous. Germline lookup yields CDR1 KGHSH and CDR2 LQKENI. Deletions cut 2 bases from V and 5 bases from J, with 7 bases between. The length of the CDR3 is 14 residues.

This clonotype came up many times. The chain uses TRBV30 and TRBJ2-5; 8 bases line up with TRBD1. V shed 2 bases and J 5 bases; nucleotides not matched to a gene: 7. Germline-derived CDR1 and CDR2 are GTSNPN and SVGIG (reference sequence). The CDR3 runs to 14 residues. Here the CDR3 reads CAWSSMTGAETQYF. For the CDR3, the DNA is TGTGCCTGGAGTTCCATGACAGGGGCGGAGACCCAGTACTTC.

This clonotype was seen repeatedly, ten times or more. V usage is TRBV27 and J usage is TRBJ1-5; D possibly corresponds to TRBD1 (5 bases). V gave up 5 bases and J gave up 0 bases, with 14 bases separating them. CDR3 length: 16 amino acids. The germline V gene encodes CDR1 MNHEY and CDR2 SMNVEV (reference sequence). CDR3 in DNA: TGTGCCAGCAGTCTCTCAGGGAGCTATAGCAATCAGCCCCAGCATTTT. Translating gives CASSLSGSYSNQPQHF.

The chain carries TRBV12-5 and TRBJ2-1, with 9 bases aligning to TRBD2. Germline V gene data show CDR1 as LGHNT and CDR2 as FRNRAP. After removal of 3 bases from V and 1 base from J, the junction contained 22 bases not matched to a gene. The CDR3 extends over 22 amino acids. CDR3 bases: TGTGCTAGTGGTTTTTTAGGCTTGGGGGGCGGGAGGGTTCTAGGGTCCTACAATGAGCAGTTCTTC. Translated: CASGFLGLGGGRVLGSYNEQFF.

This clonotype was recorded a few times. In nucleotides, the CDR3 is TGTGCCAGCAGCTTAATCAGAAGGGGAGATACGCAGTATTTT. Protein: CASSLIRRGDTQYF. The chain links TRBV7-3 to TRBJ2-3, with a possible D match to TRBD1 (5 bases). Germline-derived CDR1 and CDR2 are SGHTA and FQGTGA. CDR3 length: 14 amino acids. The V end lost 1 base, the J end lost 5 bases, and 10 bases lay between the germline ends.

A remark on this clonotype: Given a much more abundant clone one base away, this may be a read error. Written as DNA, the CDR3 is TGTGCCAGCACCAGACAGGGGGACTACGAGCAGTTCTTC. It encodes CASTRQGDYEQFF. The rearrangement joins TRBV7-2 to TRBJ2-1, with 9 bases aligning to TRBD1. Germline trimming cut 7 bases from V and 10 bases from J; bases unmatched to any gene: 8. Germline values: CDR1 SGHTA, CDR2 FQGNSA. This CDR3 is 13 amino acids long.

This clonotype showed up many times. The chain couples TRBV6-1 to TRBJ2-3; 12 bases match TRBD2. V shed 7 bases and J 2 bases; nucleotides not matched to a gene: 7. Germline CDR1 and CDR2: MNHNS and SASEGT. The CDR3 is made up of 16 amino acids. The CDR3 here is CASTKGLAGFTDTQYF. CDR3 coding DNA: TGTGCCAGCACCAAAGGACTAGCGGGATTCACAGATACGCAGTATTTT.

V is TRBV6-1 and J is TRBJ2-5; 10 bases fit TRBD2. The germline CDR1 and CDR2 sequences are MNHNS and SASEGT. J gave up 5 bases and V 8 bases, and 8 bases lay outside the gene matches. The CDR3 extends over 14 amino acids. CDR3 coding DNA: TGTGCCAGCGGAGGTGGACTAGCGGCCGAGACCCAGTACTTC. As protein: CASGGGLAAETQYF.

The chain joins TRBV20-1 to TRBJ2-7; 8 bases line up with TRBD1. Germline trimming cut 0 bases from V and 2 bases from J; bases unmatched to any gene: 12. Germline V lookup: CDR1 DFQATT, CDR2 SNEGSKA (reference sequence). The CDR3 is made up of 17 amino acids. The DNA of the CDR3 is TGCAGTGCTAGAGATAGATGGCGACAGGGGAGACCCTACGAGCAGTACTTC. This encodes CSARDRWRQGRPYEQYF.